A selection of T cell receptor beta chains follows, all from one sample in a study of response to subunit inactivated influenza vaccine. Via MiXCR, TCRdb re-called the RT-PCR reads, giving one row per CDR3 protein. The table lists about 170,000 distinct CDR3 sequences, less than 15% of them singletons, with around 32% in the top ten. This sample was shared with a second study, whose subject was T cells expressing NK-cell markers.

The sequencing here drew on CD8+ T cells sorted from PBMCs, taken 11 to 12 days after vaccination. Receptor source: a man in his fifties who received an inactivated influenza vaccine. Both conserved end residues are part of each CDR3. D genes are given only for firm matches. Clone size appears in some rows only: once, few, many, or a class for an expanded clone.

V: TRBV11-2; size: few; J: TRBJ2-1; D: TRBD1; DNA: TGTGCCAGCAGCACCGGGACAGGGGGCATCTATGAGCAGTTCTTC; CDR3: CASSTGTGGIYEQFF
V: TRBV7-2; size: -; J: TRBJ2-1; D: TRBD2; DNA: TGTGCCAGCAGCTCCCCTGGGACTAGTCAGAATGAGCACTTCTTC; CDR3: CASSSPGTSQNEHFF
V: TRBV7-9; size: few; J: TRBJ1-6; D: -; DNA: TGTGCCAGCAGCTTAGATTCACCCCTCCACTTT; CDR3: CASSLDSPLHF
V: TRBV30; size: few; J: TRBJ1-1; D: -; DNA: TGTGCCTGGAGTCTTTACGGGGTAAACACTGAAGCTTTCTTT; CDR3: CAWSLYGVNTEAFF
V: TRBV10-3; size: -; J: TRBJ2-3; D: -; DNA: TGTGCCATCAGTGTTGCAGGGGGGTACCACACAGATACGCAGTATTTT; CDR3: CAISVAGGYHTDTQYF
V: TRBV24-1; size: -; J: TRBJ2-1; D: -; DNA: TGTGCCACCAGTGATTTTAGGCAGGGTTACAATGAGCAGTTCTTC; CDR3: CATSDFRQGYNEQFF
V: TRBV10-1; size: -; J: TRBJ2-2; D: -; DNA: TGCGCCAGCAGTGGAGGGGACCTTAGGACCGGGGAGCTGTTTTTT; CDR3: CASSGGDLRTGELFF
V: TRBV4-2; size: -; J: TRBJ2-2; D: TRBD1; DNA: TGTGCCAGCAGCCAAGCTCCTCCGGGACAGGGGAACACCGGGGAGCTGTTTTTT; CDR3: CASSQAPPGQGNTGELFF
V: TRBV20-1; size: many; J: TRBJ2-1; D: TRBD2; DNA: TGCAGTGCACGCCCGGGACTAGCGGGACCTCGCTCCTACAATGAGCAGTTCTTC; CDR3: CSARPGLAGPRSYNEQFF
V: TRBV12-5; size: few; J: TRBJ1-1; D: TRBD1; DNA: TGTGCTAGTGGTTTGGTGAGTGGCGGACAGGGGCCTTATATGAACACTGAAGCTTTCTTT; CDR3: CASGLVSGGQGPYMNTEAFF
V: TRBV15; size: many; J: TRBJ2-4; D: -; DNA: TGTGCCACCAGCGGAGAGGCCAAAAACATTCAGTACTTC; CDR3: CATSGEAKNIQYF
V: TRBV20-1; size: few; J: TRBJ2-1; D: -; DNA: TGCAGTGCTAGAGATCTCCGAGCTTCGATCAATGAGCAGTTCTTC; CDR3: CSARDLRASINEQFF
V: TRBV27; size: many; J: TRBJ2-7; D: TRBD2; DNA: TGTGCCAGCAGTTTACTTTGGGCTAGCGGGGGCTCCTACGAGCAGTACTTC; CDR3: CASSLLWASGGSYEQYF
V: TRBV4-3; size: few; J: TRBJ2-3; D: -; DNA: TGCGCCAGCAGCCAAGAAGCTAGGGGGAGCACAGATACGCAGTATTTT; CDR3: CASSQEARGSTDTQYF
V: TRBV7-9; size: -; J: TRBJ1-2; D: -; DNA: TGTGCCAGCAGCTTACAGAGTGGCTATGGCTACACCTTC; CDR3: CASSLQSGYGYTF
V: TRBV12-3/TRBV12-4; size: few; J: TRBJ2-7; D: TRBD2; DNA: TGTGCCAGCAGTTTTTATCAGGGAGGGGTCCCGTACGAGCAGTACTTC; CDR3: CASSFYQGGVPYEQYF
V: TRBV7-9; size: few; J: TRBJ2-7; D: -; DNA: TGTGCCAGCAGCTCTCAGGAGGCCTACGAGCAGTACTTC; CDR3: CASSSQEAYEQYF
V: TRBV6-2/TRBV6-3; size: -; J: TRBJ2-3; D: -; DNA: TGTGCCAGCATCCTCGCGGAAACAGGGAGAGATACGCAGTATTTT; CDR3: CASILAETGRDTQYF
V: TRBV5-1; size: many; J: TRBJ2-1; D: -; DNA: TGCGCCAGCAGCCCCGGGGCCAACAATGAGCAGTTCTTC; CDR3: CASSPGANNEQFF
V: TRBV11-2; size: -; J: TRBJ1-1; D: -; DNA: TGTGCCAGCAGCTTAGCGATGGGGGGGAACACTGAAGCTTTCTTT; CDR3: CASSLAMGGNTEAFF
V: TRBV21-1; size: -; J: TRBJ2-7; D: -; DNA: TGTGCCAGCAGCAAGCCTAAGGGGGAAACCTACGAGCAGTACTTC; CDR3: CASSKPKGETYEQYF
V: TRBV11-2; size: few; J: TRBJ2-1; D: -; DNA: TGTGCCAGCAGCCCCCCCATGGGCAATGAGCAGTTCTTC; CDR3: CASSPPMGNEQFF
V: TRBV27; size: few; J: TRBJ2-5; D: TRBD1; DNA: TGTGCCAGCAGTTTGGACTACAGGGGGCAGGGGGTGACCCAGTACTTC; CDR3: CASSLDYRGQGVTQYF
V: TRBV2; size: -; J: TRBJ2-2; D: -; DNA: TGTGCCACTGTCCTACAGGGACCGAACACCGGGGAGCTGTTTTTT; CDR3: CATVLQGPNTGELFF
V: TRBV14; size: -; J: TRBJ1-2; D: -; DNA: TGTGCCAGCAGCCAGCGGTGGGGGGACCCCTATGGCTACACCTTC; CDR3: CASSQRWGDPYGYTF
V: TRBV10-3; size: many; J: TRBJ1-2; D: -; DNA: TGTGCCATCAGTGAAACCGGGGCCGACACGTATGGCTACACCTTC; CDR3: CAISETGADTYGYTF
V: TRBV6-2/TRBV6-3; size: -; J: TRBJ2-7; D: -; DNA: TGTGCTTGCGAGGGGGACAACCCTACCTACGAGCAGTACTTC; CDR3: CACEGDNPTYEQYF
V: TRBV11-2; size: few; J: TRBJ2-7; D: -; DNA: TGTGCCAGCAGCCATCTCCTAGCAATCGTCCACGAGCAGTACTTC; CDR3: CASSHLLAIVHEQYF
V: TRBV6-2/TRBV6-3; size: few; J: TRBJ2-7; D: -; DNA: TGTGCCAGCAGTTACTCGACGGGACTTCCCTACGAGCAGTACTTC; CDR3: CASSYSTGLPYEQYF
V: TRBV7-2; size: few; J: TRBJ2-5; D: -; DNA: TGTGCCAGCAGCTCAGTCACTTGGGGAAATCAAGAGACCCAGTACTTC; CDR3: CASSSVTWGNQETQYF
V: TRBV20-1; size: few; J: TRBJ2-1; D: TRBD2; DNA: TGCAGTGCTAGAGGGTACGAGCGGGAGGGCCGGGGGCTTCATAATGAGCAGTTCTTC; CDR3: CSARGYEREGRGLHNEQFF
V: TRBV7-9; size: once; J: TRBJ1-4; D: -; DNA: TGTGCCAGCGGGGATTGGGGGGCCGGAGAGGAAAAACTGTTTTTT; CDR3: CASGDWGAGEEKLFF
V: TRBV6-2/TRBV6-3; size: few; J: TRBJ1-1; D: -; DNA: TGTGCCAGCAGCCCGGGCAGGGAAATAGATGAAGCTTTCTTT; CDR3: CASSPGREIDEAFF
V: TRBV12-3/TRBV12-4; size: many; J: TRBJ2-7; D: TRBD1; DNA: TGTGCCAGCAGTTCCCGACAGGGTGGCGAGCAGTACTTC; CDR3: CASSSRQGGEQYF
V: TRBV11-3; size: -; J: TRBJ2-1; D: TRBD2; DNA: TGTGCCAGCAGCCCCAGGACTAGCGGATCCTACAATGAGCAGTTCTTC; CDR3: CASSPRTSGSYNEQFF
V: TRBV29-1; size: -; J: TRBJ2-1; D: TRBD2; DNA: TGCAGCGTTGAATCCCGGCTAGCGGGAGGGAAGGTGACCTACAATGAGCAGTTCTTC; CDR3: CSVESRLAGGKVTYNEQFF
V: TRBV15; size: few; J: TRBJ2-1; D: -; DNA: TGTGCCACCAGCAGACGGGGGTACTCCTACAATGAGCAGTTCTTC; CDR3: CATSRRGYSYNEQFF
V: TRBV27; size: -; J: TRBJ1-1; D: -; DNA: TGTGCCAGCAGTTCAGGACGGAACACTGAAGCTTTCTTT; CDR3: CASSSGRNTEAFF
V: TRBV27; size: once; J: TRBJ2-7; D: TRBD2; DNA: TGTGCCAGCAGTAAAGGGACTAGCGGGAGATACGAGCAGTACTTC; CDR3: CASSKGTSGRYEQYF
V: TRBV7-8; size: -; J: TRBJ1-1; D: -; DNA: TGTGCCAGCAGCTTATTGGGTGGCGCACAGAACACTGAAGCTTTCTTT; CDR3: CASSLLGGAQNTEAFF
V: TRBV4-1; size: -; J: TRBJ1-2; D: TRBD1; DNA: TGCGCCAGCAGCTTCCGGGACAGCGCTAACTATGGCTACACCTTC; CDR3: CASSFRDSANYGYTF
V: TRBV6-5; size: -; J: TRBJ2-5; D: TRBD2; DNA: TGTGCCAGCAGTAACCCGGCTAGCGGTCAAGAGACCCAGTACTTC; CDR3: CASSNPASGQETQYF
V: TRBV6-2/TRBV6-3; size: -; J: TRBJ2-7; D: TRBD2; DNA: TGTGCCAGCAGTCGGCGGGAGTATAGTAGCGAGCAGTACTTC; CDR3: CASSRREYSSEQYF
V: TRBV7-3; size: few; J: TRBJ1-1; D: -; DNA: TGTGCCAGCAGCTTGGTGGCCCAGGGGATGACTGAAGCTTTCTTT; CDR3: CASSLVAQGMTEAFF
V: TRBV5-1; size: many; J: TRBJ2-3; D: TRBD2; DNA: TGCGCCAGCAGCTTGTCCCTAGCGGGATTCAGAGATACGCAGTATTTT; CDR3: CASSLSLAGFRDTQYF
V: TRBV5-4; size: few; J: TRBJ2-5; D: TRBD2; DNA: TGTGCCAGCAGCTGGTCCTGGAGGGGTGTGATAGCGGGGACTGAAGAGACCCAGTACTTC; CDR3: CASSWSWRGVIAGTEETQYF
V: TRBV29-1; size: -; J: TRBJ2-2; D: -; DNA: TGCAGCGTTGAGGGGGGGGGCGCGAAGACCGGGGAGCTGTTTTTT; CDR3: CSVEGGGAKTGELFF
V: TRBV5-6; size: many; J: TRBJ2-5; D: -; DNA: TGTGCCAGCAGCCCGCTCGAGCAAGAGACCCAGTACTTC; CDR3: CASSPLEQETQYF